One T cell receptor (beta chain) is described in this entry. The authors' processing: Nucleated cell counts were estimated from reference gene primer amplification. Produced via immunoSEQ multiplex PCR; TCRdb's table is partial and in-frame only. V, J and clone size reflect that table, while D and trimming were determined from the DNA. The data hold 390,000 or so clones, with about 87% observed a single time. This sample is part of a study of blood T cell repertoires in COVID-19. At the level of the study: Acute and convalescent COVID-19 samples came from the United States, Italy and Spain. PBMCs, B-cell-depleted T cells, or T cells provided the cDNA or gDNA that made up the material.

The CDR3 consists of 17 residues. From germline, CDR1 is SGDLS and CDR2 YYNGEE. The V segment lost 4 bases and the J segment 5 bases; nucleotides outside the gene matches: 16. One Seattle source followed patients from active infection through their disease course. This rearrangement joins TRBV9 to TRBJ2-3, with 7 nucleotides matching TRBD2. Sequencing was carried out using peripheral blood. The sequence was collected from a woman aged 25-40 years with COVID-19, enrolled during active disease. The CDR3 nucleotides are TGTGCCAGCAGCTCGGGTGGACTAGGTGGTTTCGGAGATACGCAGTATTTT. Its translation is CASSSGGLGGFGDTQYF.